One and the same sample provided the 31 T cell receptor beta chains below, sequenced in a study of cytomegalovirus exposure and HLA in healthy donors. PCR primers comprised 60 Vbeta and 13 Jbeta primers. TCRdb's table, derived via immunoSEQ multiplex PCR, lists solely in-frame clones and lacks some. The table shows roughly 130,000 clones, with 61% occurring only once. The sequencing sample was made of PBMCs. These receptor sequences come from a male donor in good health and CMV-seronegative.

This CDR3 reads CASSLGGLGGGEQFF. The CDR3 DNA sequence: TGTGCCAGCAGCTTAGGCGGTCTAGGGGGGGGTGAGCAGTTCTTC. The chain couples TRBV7-6 to TRBJ2-1; weak D call: TRBD2 (7 bases). V lost 1 base and J 9 bases, leaving 16 bases between the germline ends. Per germline, CDR1 SGHVS and CDR2 FNYEAQ. The CDR3 spans 15 residues.

The chain couples TRBV21-1 to TRBJ1-4; TRBD1, the D gene given by the table, was not confirmed from the DNA. TRBV21-1 is an annotated pseudogene. CDR3 length equals 14 residues. The CDR3 here is CASSRQATNEKLFF. The CDR3 bases are TGTGCCAGCAGCCGACAGGCAACTAATGAAAAACTGTTTTTT.

The chain combines TRBV9 with TRBJ2-6, with D unresolved. Trimming stripped 0 bases from V and 0 bases from J, with 7 bases between. The CDR3 totals 16 residues. Germline V lookup: CDR1 SGDLS, CDR2 YYNGEE. CDR3 sequence: CASSVARPSGANVLTF. CDR3 in DNA: TGTGCCAGCAGCGTAGCGCGGCCCTCTGGGGCCAACGTCCTGACTTTC.

The J gene is TRBJ2-7, the V gene TRBV27; 7 nucleotides agree with TRBD1. J gave up 6 bases and V 3 bases, and 8 bases lay outside the gene matches. Germline-derived CDR1 and CDR2 are MNHEY and SMNVEV (reference sequence). The length of the CDR3 is 14 residues. The CDR3 here is CASSFGTEFSEQYF. For the CDR3, the DNA is TGTGCCAGCAGTTTCGGGACAGAATTCTCCGAGCAGTACTTC.

This chain joins TRBV5-1 and TRBJ2-5; tentatively, D is TRBD2 (5 bases). Germline V gene lookup returns CDR1 SGHRS and CDR2 YFSETQ. CDR3 size: 15 residues. Trimming left V 2 bases short and J 5 bases short, with 16 bases between. The CDR3 coding sequence is TGCGCCAGCAGCTTTGCGGGTCGAGGGTTGGAGACCCAGTACTTC. Protein sequence: CASSFAGRGLETQYF.

The chain uses TRBV9 and TRBJ2-5, with D possibly matching TRBD2 (6 bases). Between the trimmed V and J ends, which lost 0 bases and 4 bases, there was a span of 16 bases. Germline V gene data show CDR1 as SGDLS and CDR2 as YYNGEE. CDR3 length: 16 residues. The CDR3, as DNA: TGTGCCAGCAGCGTAGTGGGGGGTGGGGGGAGAGAGACCCAGTACTTC. This sequence encodes CASSVVGGGGRETQYF.

The chain links TRBV4-3 to TRBJ2-5; perhaps TRBD2 as D (6 bases). The J call is in doubt because the DNA end fits TRBJ2-7 better. The CDR3 loop spans 16 amino acids. Per the germline V gene, CDR1 is LGHNA and CDR2 is YSLEER. The CDR3 region is CASSQESSGGYYEQYF. Here the CDR3 DNA reads TGCGCCAGCAGCCAAGAATCCTCAGGAGGGTACTACGAGCAGTACTTC.

This clone came up many times. The rearrangement joins TRBV5-5 to TRBJ1-3, with 7 bases matching TRBD1. Germline V gene sequence: CDR1 SGHKS, CDR2 YYEKEE (reference sequence). V gave up 0 bases and J gave up 5 bases; unmatched junction bases: 2. The CDR3 extends over 14 amino acids. Here the CDR3 DNA reads TGTGCCAGCAGCTTGGAGGGACAGAGAAACACCATATATTTT. Its protein is CASSLEGQRNTIYF. The full variable domain, completed using reference TRBV5-5 and TRBJ1-3, is DAGVTQSPTHLIKTRGQQVTLRCSPISGHKSVSWYQQVLGQGPQFIFQYYEKEERGRGNFPDRFSARQFPNYSSELNVNALLLGDSALYLCASSLEGQRNTIYFGEGSWLTVV.

The chain recombines TRBV28 with TRBJ2-7, with D maybe TRBD1 (5 bases). V was pared by 2 bases and J by 3 bases, with 5 bases between. The CDR3 has 12 residues. Germline CDR1 reads MDHEN; CDR2 reads SYDVKM. The CDR3 sequence: CASSLRGYEQYF. As DNA, the CDR3 is TGTGCCAGCAGTTTAAGGGGCTACGAGCAGTACTTC.

The chain links TRBV11-1 to TRBJ2-1; 10 bases agree with TRBD1. V was clipped by 6 bases and J by 7 bases; unmatched bases: 12. Germline CDR1 is SGHAT and CDR2 is FQDESV (reference sequence). CDR3 length: 16 amino acids. Here the CDR3 reads CASSTPGTGDINEQFF. DNA for the CDR3: TGTGCCAGCAGTACACCCGGGACAGGGGATATAAATGAGCAGTTCTTC. Full variable domain (rest looked up from reference TRBV11-1 and TRBJ2-1): EAEVAQSPRYKITEKSQAVAFWCDPISGHATLYWYRQILGQGPELLVQFQDESVVDDSQLPKDRFSAERLKGVDSTLKIQPAELGDSAMYLCASSTPGTGDINEQFFGPGTRLTVL.

This chain connects TRBV14 to TRBJ1-1; 7 positions agree with TRBD1. The J segment lost 10 bases and the V segment lost 0 bases, leaving 5 bases of the junction unmatched. This CDR3 is built from 13 residues. Germline V CDR1 and CDR2: SGHDN, FVKESK. The CDR3 loop is CASSQDNSGGAFF. In nucleotides, the CDR3 is TGTGCCAGCAGCCAAGATAATTCAGGGGGAGCTTTCTTT.

This clone was detected only once. CDR3 sequence: CARTMGRGETQYF. The CDR3 coding sequence is TGTGCCAGGACAATGGGGAGAGGCGAGACCCAGTACTTC. V usage is TRBV21-1 and J usage is TRBJ2-5; no DNA check was done on the table's D call, TRBD2. TRBV21-1 is noted as a pseudogene. This CDR3 has 13 residues.

The gene calls are TRBV5-1 and TRBJ1-6; 7 bases are shared with TRBD1. Per germline, CDR1 SGHRS and CDR2 YFSETQ. The trim removed 4 bases at V and 7 bases at J, leaving 11 bases unmatched. The CDR3 has 16 residues. The CDR3 sequence: CASSKARQGGNSPLHF. The DNA of the CDR3 is TGCGCCAGCAGCAAGGCGCGACAGGGAGGAAATTCACCCCTCCACTTT.

J is TRBJ1-6 and V is TRBV7-8, with 8 positions matching TRBD1. CDR1 is SGHVS, CDR2 FQNEAQ, per germline. This CDR3 contains 14 residues. The J segment lost 13 bases and the V segment lost 5 bases, leaving 10 bases of the junction unmatched. CDR3 DNA: TGTGCCAGCAGCGACCGGACAGGGCCGGCTCCCCTCCACTTT. Residues: CASSDRTGPAPLHF. Full variable domain (rest looked up from reference TRBV7-8 and TRBJ1-6): GAGVSQSPRYKVAKRGQDVALRCDPISGHVSLFWYQQALGQGPEFLTYFQNEAQLDKSGLPSDRFFAERPEGSVSTLKIQRTQQEDSAVYLCASSDRTGPAPLHFGNGTRLTVT.

The rearrangement uses TRBV6-1 and TRBJ2-4; 14 positions match TRBD2. This CDR3 has 19 residues. Germline values: CDR1 MNHNS, CDR2 SASEGT. The ends lost 3 bases at V and 11 bases at J; junction bases unmatched: 18. The CDR3 here is CASSDTIMTSGGAWLLQYF. CDR3 sequence (DNA): TGTGCCAGCAGTGATACCATCATGACTAGCGGGGGGGCTTGGTTACTTCAGTACTTC.

The J gene is TRBJ2-5, the V gene TRBV5-1; D unresolved. The assigned J gene may be wrong: the sequence end matches TRBJ2-7 better. CDR1 and CDR2 from the germline V gene are SGHRS and YFSETQ. This CDR3 has 11 amino acids. The CDR3 DNA sequence: TGCGCCAGCAGCTATAGTAGCGAGCAGTACTTC. It specifies CASSYSSEQYF.

The J gene is TRBJ1-1, the V gene TRBV7-8; tentative D call: TRBD1 (5 bases). The CDR3 is made up of 16 amino acids. V lost 5 bases and J lost 1, with 17 bases in between. Germline CDR1 reads SGHVS; CDR2 reads FQNEAQ. This CDR3 reads CASSPKVGQKNTEAFF. The CDR3 DNA reads as TGTGCCAGCAGCCCGAAGGTAGGACAAAAGAACACTGAAGCTTTCTTT.

Comments on this clone: Germline is not matched at one junction end, which may reflect a read error. The chain has TRBV4-2 and TRBJ1-2; TRBD1 aligns across 8 bases. From germline, CDR1 is LGHNA and CDR2 YNFKEQ. The CDR3 is 15 residues long. The CDR3 loop reads CASSQDLRTGTGYPF. The CDR3 DNA reads as TGTGCCAGCAGCCAAGATTTAAGGACAGGGACAGGCTACCCCTTC.

This clone has only a few counts. The rearrangement uses TRBV27 and TRBJ2-7, with D perhaps matching TRBD2 (5 bases). Germline V gene data show CDR1 as MNHEY and CDR2 as SMNVEV (reference sequence). Between the trimmed V and J ends, which lost 10 bases and 4 bases, there was a span of 14 bases. The CDR3 is made up of 12 amino acids. The CDR3 sequence: CATTRRAYEQYF. The CDR3 nucleotides read TGTGCCACCACCCGGCGGGCTTACGAGCAGTACTTC.

V and J are TRBV9 and TRBJ1-2; D may be TRBD1 (6 bases). CDR1 is SGDLS and CDR2 is YYNGEE in the germline V gene. The CDR3 length is 16 residues. Trimming took 0 bases from V and 0 from J, leaving 12 bases between them. This chain's CDR3 is CASSVGTGNSNYGYTF. CDR3 DNA: TGTGCCAGCAGCGTAGGCACAGGGAATTCTAACTATGGCTACACCTTC.

With regard to this clone: A read error may produce the germline difference seen at one junction end. The chain combines TRBV7-8 with TRBJ2-5, with D tentatively TRBD2 (8 bases). CDR3 length: 18 amino acids. Germline V lookup: CDR1 SGHVS, CDR2 FQNEAQ. In DNA, the CDR3 is TGTGCCAGCAGCGTAGCAAGGGGACAGCGGGGGAAACAAGAGACCCAGTACTTC. This encodes CASSVARGQRGKQETQYF.

This clone turned up a few times. This chain uses TRBV15 with TRBJ2-7; 14 bases are shared with TRBD2. CDR1 and CDR2 from the germline V gene are LNHNV and YYDKDF (reference sequence). The ends lost 1 base at V and 2 bases at J; junction bases unmatched: 4. This CDR3 is 17 amino acids long. CDR3 DNA sequence: TGTGCCACCAGCAGAGGAGTGGGACTAGCGGGGGCCTACGAGCAGTACTTC. Translating gives CATSRGVGLAGAYEQYF.

Note on this clone: One end of the junction varies from germline; a read error may be responsible. The V gene is TRBV5-1, the J gene TRBJ1-2, with D unclear. The CDR3 runs to 14 residues. CDR1 SGHRS and CDR2 YFSETQ come from the germline V gene. The DNA of the CDR3 is TGCGCCAGCAGCTTGGAAACCCTGAACTATGGCTACATCTTC. Its protein product is CASSLETLNYGYIF.

In its sample, this clone was seen a few times. This rearrangement joins TRBV9 to TRBJ2-5; 8 positions agree with TRBD2. From germline, CDR1 is SGDLS and CDR2 YYNGEE. The CDR3 has 16 amino acids. V gave up 2 bases and J gave up 2 bases; unmatched junction bases: 8. The CDR3 sequence is CASSVSAGVRQETQYF. DNA of the CDR3: TGTGCCAGCAGCGTCTCAGCGGGGGTCCGACAAGAGACCCAGTACTTC.

This clone was recorded once. The chain recombines TRBV6-5 with TRBJ1-5, with D perhaps TRBD1 (6 bases). V was shortened by 1 base and J by 7 bases, with 11 bases between the two germline ends. Germline V gene lookup returns CDR1 MNHEY and CDR2 SVGAGI. The CDR3 has 14 amino acids. This CDR3 is CASSYYRAGQPQHF. The DNA for the CDR3 is TGTGCCAGCAGTTACTACAGGGCAGGGCAGCCCCAGCATTTT.

This clone was observed a single time. The chain carries TRBV4-2 and TRBJ2-1; 8 positions match TRBD2. With V trimmed by 5 bases and J by 9 bases, 9 bases remained unmatched. Germline lookup yields CDR1 LGHNA and CDR2 YNFKEQ. The CDR3 has 14 amino acids. CDR3 in DNA: TGTGCCAGCAGCGGGACTAGGGGGGTTTCTGAGCAGTTCTTC. Translation gives CASSGTRGVSEQFF.

This chain links TRBV6-5 with TRBJ1-2; 10 nucleotides line up with TRBD1. Germline V lookup: CDR1 MNHEY, CDR2 SVGAGI. The CDR3 covers 15 residues. J lost 0 bases, V lost 5 bases, and 3 bases had no gene match. CDR3 in amino acids: CASSRQGASNYGYTF. CDR3 coding DNA: TGTGCCAGCAGTAGACAGGGGGCATCTAACTATGGCTACACCTTC.

The V and J genes are TRBV29-1 and TRBJ2-4; 10 positions agree with TRBD1. Germline CDR1 and CDR2: SQVTM and ANQGSEA. The CDR3 extends over 15 amino acids. The J segment lost 5 bases and the V segment lost 6 bases, leaving 10 bases of the junction unmatched. Here the CDR3 reads CSVGGTGVHQNIQYF. CDR3 nucleotide sequence: TGCAGCGTCGGGGGGACAGGGGTCCACCAAAACATTCAGTACTTC.

CDR3 loop: CASSLASGTANQPQHF. CDR3 sequence (DNA): TGTGCCAGCAGCTTAGCCTCCGGGACAGCAAATCAGCCCCAGCATTTT. J is TRBJ1-5 and V is TRBV7-2; TRBD1 agrees at 7 bases. Germline loops: CDR1 SGHTA, CDR2 FQGNSA. This CDR3 spans 16 amino acids. Trimming took 0 bases from V and 4 from J; bases not matched to a gene: 6.

The rearrangement links TRBV27 to TRBJ1-1; 7 nucleotides line up with TRBD1. After removal of 2 bases from V and 6 bases from J, the junction contained 9 bases not matched to a gene. The germline V gene has CDR1 MNHEY and CDR2 SMNVEV (reference sequence). CDR3 size: 15 residues. The CDR3 reads CASSLARQGYAEAFF. DNA for the CDR3: TGTGCCAGCAGTTTAGCCCGACAGGGTTACGCTGAAGCTTTCTTT.

The V gene is TRBV19, the J gene TRBJ2-1; 8 bases line up with TRBD1. V shed 9 bases and J 0 bases; nucleotides not matched to a gene: 7. CDR3 size: 15 residues. Germline CDR1 reads LNHDA; CDR2 reads SQIVND (reference sequence). In nucleotides, the CDR3 is TGTGCCAGGGACAGGGTACCCGGCTCCTACAATGAGCAGTTCTTC. Translation: CARDRVPGSYNEQFF.